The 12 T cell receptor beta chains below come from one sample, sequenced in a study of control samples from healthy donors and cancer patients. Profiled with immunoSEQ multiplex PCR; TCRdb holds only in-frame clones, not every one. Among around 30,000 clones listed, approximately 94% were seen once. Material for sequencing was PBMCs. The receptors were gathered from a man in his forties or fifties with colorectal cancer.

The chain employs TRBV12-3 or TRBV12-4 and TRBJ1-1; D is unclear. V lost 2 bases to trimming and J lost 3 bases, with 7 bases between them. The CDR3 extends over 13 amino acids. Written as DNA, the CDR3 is TGTGCCAGCAGTTTAATGGTGGACACTGAAGCTTTCTTT. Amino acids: CASSLMVDTEAFF.

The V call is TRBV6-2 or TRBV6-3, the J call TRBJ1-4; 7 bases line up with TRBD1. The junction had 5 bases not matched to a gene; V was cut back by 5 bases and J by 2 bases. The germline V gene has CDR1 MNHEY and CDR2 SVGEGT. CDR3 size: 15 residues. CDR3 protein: CASSQQGLTNEKLFF. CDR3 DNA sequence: TGTGCCAGCAGTCAACAGGGGCTTACTAATGAAAAACTGTTTTTT.

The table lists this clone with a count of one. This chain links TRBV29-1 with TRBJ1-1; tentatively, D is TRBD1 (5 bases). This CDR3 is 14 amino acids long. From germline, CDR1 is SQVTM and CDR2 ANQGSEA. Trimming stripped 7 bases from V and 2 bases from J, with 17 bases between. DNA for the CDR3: TGCAGCGCGAGAAGGGGTGGGGTAAACACTGAAGCTTTCTTT. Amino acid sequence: CSARRGGVNTEAFF.

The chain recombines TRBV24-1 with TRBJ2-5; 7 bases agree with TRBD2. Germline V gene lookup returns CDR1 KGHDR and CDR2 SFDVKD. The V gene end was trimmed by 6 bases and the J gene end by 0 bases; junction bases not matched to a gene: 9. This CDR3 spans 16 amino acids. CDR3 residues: CATSSGGGDYQETQYF. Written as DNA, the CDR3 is TGTGCCACCAGTTCCGGCGGGGGTGATTACCAAGAGACCCAGTACTTC.

CDR3 sequence: CASSLKGGRNTEAFF. The CDR3 DNA follows: TGTGCCAGTAGCCTAAAGGGGGGGCGGAACACTGAAGCTTTCTTT. The genes are TRBV19 and TRBJ1-1; the D gene is possibly TRBD1 (6 bases). From germline, CDR1 is LNHDA and CDR2 SQIVND (reference sequence). The CDR3 consists of 15 residues. V lost 6 bases to trimming and J lost 1 base, with 15 bases between them.

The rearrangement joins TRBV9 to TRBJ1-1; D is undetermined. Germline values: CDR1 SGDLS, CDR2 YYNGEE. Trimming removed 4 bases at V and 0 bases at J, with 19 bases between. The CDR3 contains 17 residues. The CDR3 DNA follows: TGTGCCAGCAGCCCCTACGTTAAGGTTGAACTGAACACTGAAGCTTTCTTT. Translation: CASSPYVKVELNTEAFF.

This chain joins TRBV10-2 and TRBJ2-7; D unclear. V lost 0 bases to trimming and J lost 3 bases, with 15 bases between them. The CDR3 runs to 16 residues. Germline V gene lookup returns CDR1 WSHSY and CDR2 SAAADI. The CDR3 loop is CASSESTPPKGYEQYF. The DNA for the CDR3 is TGCGCCAGCAGTGAGTCGACACCCCCGAAGGGCTACGAGCAGTACTTC.

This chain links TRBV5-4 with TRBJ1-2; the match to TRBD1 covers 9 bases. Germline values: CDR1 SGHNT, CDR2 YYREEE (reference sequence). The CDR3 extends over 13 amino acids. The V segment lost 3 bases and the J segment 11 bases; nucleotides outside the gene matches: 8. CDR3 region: CASSWGQGKTYTF. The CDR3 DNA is TGTGCCAGCAGCTGGGGACAGGGAAAAACTTACACCTTC.

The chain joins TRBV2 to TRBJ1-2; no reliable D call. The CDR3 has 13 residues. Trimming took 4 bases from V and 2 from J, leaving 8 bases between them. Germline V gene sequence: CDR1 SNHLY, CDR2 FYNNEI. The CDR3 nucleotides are TGTGCCAGCAGTGCATACGGGAACTATGGCTACACCTTC. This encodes CASSAYGNYGYTF.

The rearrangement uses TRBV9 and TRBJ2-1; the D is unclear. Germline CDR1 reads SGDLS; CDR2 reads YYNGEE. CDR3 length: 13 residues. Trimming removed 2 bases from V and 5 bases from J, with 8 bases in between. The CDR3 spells CASSVVDHNEQFF. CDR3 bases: TGTGCCAGCAGCGTGGTAGACCACAATGAGCAGTTCTTC.

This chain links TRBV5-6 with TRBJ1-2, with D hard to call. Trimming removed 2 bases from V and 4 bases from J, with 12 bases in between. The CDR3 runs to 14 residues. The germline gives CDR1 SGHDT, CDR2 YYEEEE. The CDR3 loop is CASSLDPTAYGYTF. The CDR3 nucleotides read TGTGCCAGCAGCTTAGATCCCACGGCCTATGGCTACACCTTC.

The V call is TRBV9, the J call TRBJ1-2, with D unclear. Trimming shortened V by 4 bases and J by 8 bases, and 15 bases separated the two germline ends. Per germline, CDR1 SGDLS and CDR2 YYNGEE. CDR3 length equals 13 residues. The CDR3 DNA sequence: TGTGCCAGCAGCCCCCGCGGTGGTTCGGGCTACACCTTC. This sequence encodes CASSPRGGSGYTF.